The 3 T cell receptor beta chains below all came from one sample that was sequenced in a study of T cell clonality in common variable immunodeficiency. Profiling relied on immunoSEQ multiplex PCR, and the TCRdb table lists in-frame clones only, not all of them. This sample includes about 35,000 clones with no singletons; its ten biggest clones take up 2.5% to 3.5%. The specimen was peripheral blood mononuclear cells. The receptors were gathered from a person aged 18-70 years in good health.

This clone was observed at least ten times. The read gets to within 3 residues of the CDR3 end, and the germline J gene fills in the rest. The V gene is TRBV19, the J gene TRBJ1-1; no clear D. Per the germline V gene, CDR1 is LNHDA and CDR2 is SQIVND (reference sequence). This CDR3 spans 11 amino acids. Incomplete CDR3 DNA: TGTGCTTGTAGGGTGGGCACTGAA. Residues: CACRVGTE. In full, the CDR3 reads CACRVGTEAFF.

This clone was counted many times. With the read ending 3 residues before the CDR3 end, the germline J gene is used to fill in that end. This chain joins TRBV4-1 and TRBJ1-2; 7 nucleotides line up with TRBD1. Germline CDR1 and CDR2: MGHRA and YSYEKL. V shed 5 bases, J shed 1 base, and the junction held 7 bases outside the gene matches. The CDR3 extends over 15 amino acids. CDR3 region: CASSFTGAHNYGYTF. The part of the CDR3 DNA that was read is TGCGCCAGCAGCTTCACAGGGGCACATAACTATGGC.

This clone came up many times. From the germline J gene comes the end of the CDR3, since the read stops 3 residues before it. V gene TRBV4-1 combines with J gene TRBJ2-5; D possibly corresponds to TRBD2 (6 bases). Germline CDR1 MGHRA, CDR2 YSYEKL. This CDR3 is 16 amino acids long. Trimming cost V 0 bases and J 1 base, with 12 bases left between them. CDR3 amino acids: CASSQEWGDSQETQYF. CDR3 DNA (partial): TGCGCCAGCAGCCAAGAATGGGGGGACTCCCAAGAGACC.